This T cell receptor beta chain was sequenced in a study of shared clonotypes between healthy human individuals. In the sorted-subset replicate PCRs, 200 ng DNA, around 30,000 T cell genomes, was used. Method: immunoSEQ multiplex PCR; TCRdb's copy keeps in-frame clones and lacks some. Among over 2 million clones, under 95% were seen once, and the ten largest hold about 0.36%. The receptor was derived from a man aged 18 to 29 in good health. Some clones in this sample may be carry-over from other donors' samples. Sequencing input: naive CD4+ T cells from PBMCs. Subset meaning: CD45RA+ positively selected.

The CDR3 DNA sequence: TGTGCCAGCAGTCCGCTAGCGGGGGACACCGGGGAGCTGTTTTTT. Translated, it gives CASSPLAGDTGELFF. The chain has TRBV9 and TRBJ2-2; 10 bases line up with TRBD2. Losses at the gene ends were 5 bases for V and 3 bases for J; bases not matched to a gene: 4. The CDR3 has 15 residues. Looked up from germline, CDR1 is SGDLS and CDR2 is YYNGEE.